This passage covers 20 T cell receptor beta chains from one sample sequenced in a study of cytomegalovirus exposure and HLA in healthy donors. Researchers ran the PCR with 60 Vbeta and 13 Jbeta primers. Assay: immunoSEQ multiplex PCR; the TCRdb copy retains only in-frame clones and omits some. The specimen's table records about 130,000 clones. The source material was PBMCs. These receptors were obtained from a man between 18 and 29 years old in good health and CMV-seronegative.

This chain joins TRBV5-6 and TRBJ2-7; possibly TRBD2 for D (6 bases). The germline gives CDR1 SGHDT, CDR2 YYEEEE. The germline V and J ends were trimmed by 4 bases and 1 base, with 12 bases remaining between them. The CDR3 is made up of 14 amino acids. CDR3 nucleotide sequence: TGTGCCAGCAGCCCGATGGGGGGATCCTACGAGCAGTACTTC. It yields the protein CASSPMGGSYEQYF.

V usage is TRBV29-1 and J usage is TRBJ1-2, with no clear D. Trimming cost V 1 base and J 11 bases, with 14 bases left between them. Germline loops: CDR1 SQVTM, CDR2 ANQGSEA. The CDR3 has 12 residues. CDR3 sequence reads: CSVEVSVGGYTF. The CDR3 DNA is TGCAGCGTTGAAGTGTCAGTTGGTGGTTACACCTTC.

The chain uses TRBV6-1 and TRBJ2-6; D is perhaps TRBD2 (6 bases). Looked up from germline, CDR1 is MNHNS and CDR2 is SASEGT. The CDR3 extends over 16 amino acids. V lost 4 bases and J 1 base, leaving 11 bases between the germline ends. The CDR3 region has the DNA TGTGCCAGCAGTGTGACTAGTGGATCTGGGGCCAACGTCCTGACTTTC. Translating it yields CASSVTSGSGANVLTF.

The CDR3 DNA reads TGTGCCTGGAGGGACAGCACTGAAGCTTTCTTT. This codes for CAWRDSTEAFF. The rearrangement joins TRBV30 to TRBJ1-1; maybe TRBD1 (6 bases). CDR1 and CDR2 (germline): GTSNPN, SVGIG (reference sequence). CDR3 length equals 11 residues. V lost 3 bases to trimming and J lost 4 bases, with 6 bases between them.

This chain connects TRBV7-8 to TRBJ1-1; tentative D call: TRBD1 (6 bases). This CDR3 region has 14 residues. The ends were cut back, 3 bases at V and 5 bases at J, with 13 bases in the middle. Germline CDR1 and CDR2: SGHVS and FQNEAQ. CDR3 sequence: CASSFEGVSTEAFF. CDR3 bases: TGTGCCAGCAGCTTCGAGGGGGTATCGACTGAAGCTTTCTTT.

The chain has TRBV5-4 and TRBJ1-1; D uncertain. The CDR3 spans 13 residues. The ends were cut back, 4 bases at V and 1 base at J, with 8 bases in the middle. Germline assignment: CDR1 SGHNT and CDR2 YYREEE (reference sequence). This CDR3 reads CASSNRQNTEAFF. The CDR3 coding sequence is TGTGCCAGCAGCAATCGACAGAACACTGAAGCTTTCTTT.

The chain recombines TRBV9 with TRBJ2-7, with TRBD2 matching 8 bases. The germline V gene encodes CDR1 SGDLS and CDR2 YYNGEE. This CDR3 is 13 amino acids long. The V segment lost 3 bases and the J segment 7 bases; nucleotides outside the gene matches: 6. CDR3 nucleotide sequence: TGTGCCAGCAGCGCCGGACTAGCCCGGGAGCAGTACTTC. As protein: CASSAGLAREQYF. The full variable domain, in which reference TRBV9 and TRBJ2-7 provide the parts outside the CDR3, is DSGVTQTPKHLITATGQRVTLRCSPRSGDLSVYWYQQSLDQGLQFLIQYYNGEERAKGNILERFSAQQFPDLHSELNLSSLELGDSALYFCASSAGLAREQYFGPGTRLTVT.

The CDR3 sequence is CASSVGLVVDEQYF. CDR3 nucleotide sequence: TGTGCCAGCAGCGTAGGTTTAGTAGTCGACGAGCAGTACTTC. The chain employs TRBV9 and TRBJ2-7; D gene uncertain. The CDR3 has 14 residues. Germline V lookup: CDR1 SGDLS, CDR2 YYNGEE. V was trimmed by 0 bases and J by 5 bases, leaving 12 bases between them. Complete variable domain (other parts from reference TRBV9 and TRBJ2-7): DSGVTQTPKHLITATGQRVTLRCSPRSGDLSVYWYQQSLDQGLQFLIQYYNGEERAKGNILERFSAQQFPDLHSELNLSSLELGDSALYFCASSVGLVVDEQYFGPGTRLTVT.

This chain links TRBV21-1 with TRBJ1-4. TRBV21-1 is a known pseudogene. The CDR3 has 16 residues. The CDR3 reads CASSTFCGKSNEKLFF. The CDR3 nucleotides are TGTGCCAGCAGTACCTTTTGCGGGAAGTCTAATGAAAAACTGTTTTTT.

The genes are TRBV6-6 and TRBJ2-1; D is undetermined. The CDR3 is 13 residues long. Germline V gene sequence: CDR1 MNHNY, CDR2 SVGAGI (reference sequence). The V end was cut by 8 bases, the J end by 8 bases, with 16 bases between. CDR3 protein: CASSPVGRDEQFF. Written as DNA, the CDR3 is TGTGCCAGCTCTCCAGTAGGTCGGGATGAGCAGTTCTTC.

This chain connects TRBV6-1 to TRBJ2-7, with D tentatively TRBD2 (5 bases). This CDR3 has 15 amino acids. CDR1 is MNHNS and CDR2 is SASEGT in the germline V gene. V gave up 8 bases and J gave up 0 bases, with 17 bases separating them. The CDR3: CASDKTPTISYEQYF. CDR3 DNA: TGTGCCAGCGATAAGACCCCGACTATCTCCTACGAGCAGTACTTC.

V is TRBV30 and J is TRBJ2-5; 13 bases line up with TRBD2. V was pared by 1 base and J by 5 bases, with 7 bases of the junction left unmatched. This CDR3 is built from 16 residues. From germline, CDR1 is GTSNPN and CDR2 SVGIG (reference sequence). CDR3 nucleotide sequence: TGTGCCTGGAGTGCCCAGGGACTAGCGGGGAAGGAGACCCAGTACTTC. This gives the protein CAWSAQGLAGKETQYF.

The CDR3 sequence: CASSARPWTGRREQYF. The CDR3 DNA reads TGTGCCAGCAGCGCCCGGCCGTGGACAGGGCGTCGGGAGCAGTACTTC. The genes are TRBV9 and TRBJ2-7, with 8 positions matching TRBD1. The CDR3 has 16 residues. In germline, CDR1 is SGDLS, CDR2 YYNGEE. The J segment lost 7 bases and the V segment lost 3 bases, leaving 15 bases of the junction unmatched.

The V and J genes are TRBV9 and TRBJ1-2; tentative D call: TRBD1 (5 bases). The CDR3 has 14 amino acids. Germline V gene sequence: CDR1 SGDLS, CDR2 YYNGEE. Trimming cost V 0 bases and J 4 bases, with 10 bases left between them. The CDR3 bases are TGTGCCAGCAGCGTAGGGCAGGGTACCTATGGCTACACCTTC. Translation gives CASSVGQGTYGYTF. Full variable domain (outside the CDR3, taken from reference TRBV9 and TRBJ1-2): DSGVTQTPKHLITATGQRVTLRCSPRSGDLSVYWYQQSLDQGLQFLIQYYNGEERAKGNILERFSAQQFPDLHSELNLSSLELGDSALYFCASSVGQGTYGYTFGSGTRLTVV.

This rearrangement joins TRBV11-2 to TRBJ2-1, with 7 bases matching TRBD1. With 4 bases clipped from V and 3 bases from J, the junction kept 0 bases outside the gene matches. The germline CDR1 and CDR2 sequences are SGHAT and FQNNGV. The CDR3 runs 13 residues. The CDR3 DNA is TGTGCCAGCAGCTGGGACAGCTACAATGAGCAGTTCTTC. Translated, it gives CASSWDSYNEQFF.

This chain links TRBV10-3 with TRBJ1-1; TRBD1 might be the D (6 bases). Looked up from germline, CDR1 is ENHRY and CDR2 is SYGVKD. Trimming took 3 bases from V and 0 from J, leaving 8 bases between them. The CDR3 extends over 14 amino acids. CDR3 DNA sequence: TGTGCCATCAGTGAAGGACAGATGAACACTGAAGCTTTCTTT. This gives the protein CAISEGQMNTEAFF.

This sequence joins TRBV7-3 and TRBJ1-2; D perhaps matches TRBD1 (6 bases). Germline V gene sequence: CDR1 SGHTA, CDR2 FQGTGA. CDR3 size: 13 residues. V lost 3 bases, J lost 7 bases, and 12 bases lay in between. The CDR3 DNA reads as TGTGCCAGCAGCTTTTCAGGGGAGAGTGGCTACACCTTC. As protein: CASSFSGESGYTF.

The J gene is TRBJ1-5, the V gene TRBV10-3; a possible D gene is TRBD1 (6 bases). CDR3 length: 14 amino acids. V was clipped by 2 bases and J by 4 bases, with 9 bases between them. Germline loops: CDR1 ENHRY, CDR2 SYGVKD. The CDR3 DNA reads TGTGCCATCAGTGAGCGTCAGGGGAATCAGCCCCAGCATTTT. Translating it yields CAISERQGNQPQHF.

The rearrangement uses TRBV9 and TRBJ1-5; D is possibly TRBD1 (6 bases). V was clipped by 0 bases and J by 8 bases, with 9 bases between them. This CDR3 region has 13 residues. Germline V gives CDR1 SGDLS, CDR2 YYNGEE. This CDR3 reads CASSVGQAEPQHF. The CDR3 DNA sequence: TGTGCCAGCAGCGTAGGACAGGCAGAGCCCCAGCATTTT. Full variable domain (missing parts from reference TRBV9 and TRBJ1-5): DSGVTQTPKHLITATGQRVTLRCSPRSGDLSVYWYQQSLDQGLQFLIQYYNGEERAKGNILERFSAQQFPDLHSELNLSSLELGDSALYFCASSVGQAEPQHFGDGTRLSIL.

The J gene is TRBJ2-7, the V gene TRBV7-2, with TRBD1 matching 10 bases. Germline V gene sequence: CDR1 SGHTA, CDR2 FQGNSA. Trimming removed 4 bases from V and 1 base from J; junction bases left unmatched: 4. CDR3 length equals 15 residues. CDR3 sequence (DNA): TGTGCCAGCAGCTCGGGACAGGGGAGATCCTACGAGCAGTACTTC. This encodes CASSSGQGRSYEQYF.